This T cell receptor beta chain was sequenced during a study of cytomegalovirus exposure and HLA in healthy donors. Primers included in the PCR were 60 Vbeta and 13 Jbeta primers. Sequencing used immunoSEQ multiplex PCR; TCRdb keeps in-frame clones, though not all of them. The table includes roughly 100,000 clones, over 70% detected once. The study sampled nominally healthy donors, though unrecorded immune exposures were likely. Note on this clone: Its antigen remains unidentified.

General observations from the study: Immune exposure was documented only through CMV serostatus. With DRB1 most and HLA-C fewest, TCR association rates differed between HLA loci in a later analysis.

Trimming removed 4 bases at V and 0 bases at J, with 15 bases between. Germline V CDR1 and CDR2: MGHRA, YSYEKL. The CDR3 runs to 16 residues. The sequence was obtained from a boy aged 5-17 years in good health and CMV-seronegative. The chain uses TRBV4-1 and TRBJ1-1, with a possible D match to TRBD1 (5 bases). Sample: PBMCs. The CDR3 region is CASSLKRDGMNTEAFF. CDR3 DNA sequence: TGCGCCAGCAGCCTCAAGCGGGACGGAATGAACACTGAAGCTTTCTTT.